Below, 19 T cell receptor beta chains from the same sample are listed, as sequenced in a study of identical twins. MiXCR, run by TCRdb on the 5' RACE reads, gives a single entry per CDR3 protein. The sample includes about 700,000 distinct CDR3 sequences, roughly 6% of them seen just once. Sequencing was performed on naive T cells sorted from blood. These receptors originate from a man aged 18 to 29 in good health.

This clonotype was counted many times. The rearrangement uses TRBV12-5 and TRBJ2-3; possible D gene TRBD1, 6 bases. CDR1 is LGHNT and CDR2 is FRNRAP in the germline V gene. The CDR3 totals 16 residues. Trimming pared 0 bases from V and 2 bases from J, leaving 12 bases between. CDR3 sequence (DNA): TGTGCTAGTGGTTTGGTACGGGACACCCTCACAGATACGCAGTATTTT. Amino acids: CASGLVRDTLTDTQYF.

The J gene is TRBJ1-1, the V gene TRBV28; D might be TRBD1 (5 bases). Germline V gives CDR1 MDHEN, CDR2 SYDVKM. V lost 3 bases, J lost 3 bases, and 14 bases lay in between. The CDR3 contains 15 residues. Here the CDR3 reads CASSFLGPGDTEAFF. CDR3 coding DNA: TGTGCCAGCAGTTTTCTTGGCCCGGGGGACACTGAAGCTTTCTTT. Based on the CDR3 plus reference TRBV28 and TRBJ1-1, the full variable domain is DVKVTQSSRYLVKRTGEKVFLECVQDMDHENMFWYRQDPGLGLRLIYFSYDVKMKEKGDIPEGYSVSREKKERFSLILESASTNQTSMYLCASSFLGPGDTEAFFGQGTRLTVV.

The table lists this clonotype with a count of one. The V gene is TRBV6-1, the J gene TRBJ2-2, with 9 positions matching TRBD2. The CDR3 loop spans 17 amino acids. Per the germline V gene, CDR1 is MNHNS and CDR2 is SASEGT. The trim removed 7 bases at V and 0 bases at J, leaving 9 bases unmatched. The CDR3 loop reads CASTKGAGGANTGELFF. CDR3 DNA: TGTGCCAGCACCAAAGGGGCGGGAGGGGCGAACACCGGGGAGCTGTTTTTT.

Many counts were recorded for this clonotype. The V gene is TRBV29-1, the J gene TRBJ2-7; possible D gene TRBD2, 6 bases. Germline CDR1 and CDR2: SQVTM and ANQGSEA. The CDR3 is 13 amino acids. The V gene lost 1 base and the J gene lost 5 bases, with 12 bases spanning the gap. CDR3 residues: CSVEVLDYNEQYF. The CDR3 DNA sequence: TGCAGCGTTGAAGTCCTGGACTATAACGAGCAGTACTTC.

This clonotype showed up just a few times. The chain has TRBV5-1 and TRBJ1-4; no reliable D call. Trimming stripped 5 bases from V and 7 bases from J, with 12 bases between. CDR1 is SGHRS and CDR2 is YFSETQ in the germline V gene. The CDR3 is made up of 13 amino acids. The CDR3 nucleotides are TGCGCCAGCAGTTACGAATACAGTGAAAAACTGTTTTTT. Its translation is CASSYEYSEKLFF. The full variable domain, rest sourced from reference TRBV5-1 and TRBJ1-4, is KAGVTQTPRYLIKTRGQQVTLSCSPISGHRSVSWYQQTPGQGLQFLFEYFSETQRNKGNFPGRFSGRQFSNSRSEMNVSTLELGDSALYLCASSYEYSEKLFFGSGTQLSVL.

The table lists this clonotype with many counts. The rearrangement uses TRBV4-2 and TRBJ2-1, with 7 bases identical to TRBD1. Germline CDR1 LGHNA, CDR2 YNFKEQ. V trimming: 6 bases; J trimming: 5 bases; junction bases outside the gene matches: 7. There are 14 residues in the CDR3. CDR3 nucleotide sequence: TGTGCCAGCAGTGGGGACAGCAACCACAATGAGCAGTTCTTC. Residues: CASSGDSNHNEQFF.

This clonotype was counted at least ten times. The chain links TRBV11-2 to TRBJ2-7, with D perhaps assigned TRBD1 or TRBD2 (5 bases each). Germline assignment: CDR1 SGHAT and CDR2 FQNNGV. Trimming stripped 7 bases from V and 2 bases from J, with 15 bases between. The CDR3 is made up of 14 amino acids. The CDR3 is CASMRTGAAYEQYF. CDR3 coding DNA: TGTGCCAGCATGAGGACCGGGGCCGCCTACGAGCAGTACTTC.

This clonotype showed up many times. The V gene is TRBV20-1, the J gene TRBJ2-7; TRBD2 is a possible D gene (7 bases). Germline V lookup: CDR1 DFQATT, CDR2 SNEGSKA (reference sequence). This CDR3 is 13 amino acids long. The V end lost 8 bases, the J end lost 2 bases, and 16 bases lay between the germline ends. The CDR3 reads CSLRGGSAYEQYF. CDR3 coding DNA: TGCAGTCTAAGGGGGGGGAGTGCCTACGAGCAGTACTTC.

This clonotype was seen a handful of times. V usage is TRBV3-1 and J usage is TRBJ2-1; TRBD2 agrees at 12 bases. The CDR3 totals 17 residues. V gave up 6 bases and J gave up 12 bases; unmatched junction bases: 18. Germline V lookup: CDR1 LGHDT, CDR2 YNNKEL (reference sequence). CDR3 bases: TGTGCCAGCAGTCCGGGACTAGCGGGTGATTTTTCTAAGGGGCAGTTCTTC. Its protein is CASSPGLAGDFSKGQFF.

This clonotype has at least ten counts. V is TRBV25-1 and J is TRBJ2-3; a weak D match, TRBD1 (5 bases). This CDR3 spans 12 amino acids. The germline gives CDR1 MGHDK, CDR2 SYGVNS. V was shortened by 5 bases and J by 5 bases, with 8 bases between the two germline ends. The CDR3, as DNA: TGTGCCAGCAGTCGTACAGGAGATACGCAGTATTTT. It encodes CASSRTGDTQYF.

This clonotype has more than one count but fewer than ten. This chain connects TRBV5-1 to TRBJ2-3, with TRBD2 identical over 7 bases. J was trimmed by 4 bases and V by 4 bases; bases with no gene match: 6. The germline V gene has CDR1 SGHRS and CDR2 YFSETQ. The CDR3 sequence is 14 residues long. The DNA of the CDR3 is TGCGCCAGCAGCCCGGGAGGCATCGCAGATACGCAGTATTTT. Translation: CASSPGGIADTQYF.

This clonotype was detected many times. The chain links TRBV6-5 to TRBJ2-3; D is unclear. The V end was cut by 0 bases, the J end by 3 bases, with 19 bases between. The CDR3 is made up of 18 amino acids. Germline V gene sequence: CDR1 MNHEY, CDR2 SVGAGI. The CDR3 sequence is CASSYSAQSAIKTDTQYF. Written as DNA, the CDR3 is TGTGCCAGCAGTTACTCCGCCCAGTCGGCGATTAAAACAGATACGCAGTATTTT.

This clonotype has only a few counts. J is TRBJ2-2 and V is TRBV19; D gene uncertain. CDR3 length: 14 residues. The V gene lost 0 bases and the J gene lost 4 bases, with 6 bases spanning the gap. Germline CDR1 is LNHDA and CDR2 is SQIVND (reference sequence). CDR3 protein: CASSIDATTGELFF. The CDR3 DNA reads TGTGCCAGTAGTATAGACGCCACCACCGGGGAGCTGTTTTTT.

This clonotype was detected many times. The chain joins TRBV27 to TRBJ1-5; D ambiguous. V shed 0 bases and J shed 5 bases, with 5 bases lying between them. Looked up from germline, CDR1 is MNHEY and CDR2 is SMNVEV (reference sequence). The CDR3 has 13 amino acids. The CDR3 DNA sequence: TGTGCCAGCAGTTTATCATGGCATCAGCCCCAGCATTTT. It specifies CASSLSWHQPQHF.

This clonotype showed up just a few times. V gene TRBV6-2 or TRBV6-3 combines with J gene TRBJ2-3, with 7 bases matching TRBD2. V trimming: 4 bases; J trimming: 4 bases; junction bases outside the gene matches: 5. Germline CDR1 reads MNHEY; CDR2 reads SVGEGT. The CDR3 has 14 amino acids. CDR3 protein: CASSFGRRSDTQYF. CDR3 DNA sequence: TGTGCCAGCAGTTTCGGGAGGCGGTCAGATACGCAGTATTTT.

This clonotype was picked up many times. This chain joins TRBV7-9 and TRBJ1-6; perhaps TRBD1 as D (6 bases). The CDR3 is 15 amino acids. The ends were cut back, 1 base at V and 5 bases at J, with 9 bases in the middle. Germline CDR1 reads SEHNR; CDR2 reads FQNEAQ (reference sequence). The CDR3 region has the DNA TGTGCCAGCAGCTTAGGGGGGGCAGATAATTCACCCCTCCACTTT. This gives the protein CASSLGGADNSPLHF. Filled out from reference TRBV7-9 and TRBJ1-6, the complete variable domain reads DTGVSQNPRHKITKRGQNVTFRCDPISEHNRLYWYRQTLGQGPEFLTYFQNEAQLEKSRLLSDRFSAERPKGSFSTLEIQRTEQGDSAMYLCASSLGGADNSPLHFGNGTRLTVT.

This clonotype was recorded at least ten times. V is TRBV29-1 and J is TRBJ2-7; D gene ambiguous. V shed 3 bases and J shed 4 bases, with 1 base lying between them. The CDR3 runs to 9 residues. In germline, CDR1 is SQVTM, CDR2 ANQGSEA. CDR3 region: CSVDYEQYV. In DNA form, the CDR3 reads TGCAGCGTTGATTACGAGCAGTACGTC.

The CDR3: CASRAGLRTDTQYF. CDR3 nucleotide sequence: TGTGCCAGCAGAGCGGGACTCCGGACAGATACGCAGTATTTT. The chain is built from TRBV9 and TRBJ2-3; 7 nucleotides align to TRBD2. The CDR3 loop spans 14 amino acids. With V trimmed by 5 bases and J by 3 bases, 6 bases remained unmatched. Looked up from germline, CDR1 is SGDLS and CDR2 is YYNGEE. Drawing the rest from reference TRBV9 and TRBJ2-3, the complete variable domain is DSGVTQTPKHLITATGQRVTLRCSPRSGDLSVYWYQQSLDQGLQFLIQYYNGEERAKGNILERFSAQQFPDLHSELNLSSLELGDSALYFCASRAGLRTDTQYFGPGTRLTVL.

This clonotype was seen repeatedly, ten times or more. The chain employs TRBV27 and TRBJ2-7, with 7 bases lining up with TRBD1. This CDR3 has 14 amino acids. Looked up from germline, CDR1 is MNHEY and CDR2 is SMNVEV (reference sequence). V was pared by 0 bases and J by 1 base, with 0 bases of the junction left unmatched. The CDR3 loop reads CASSLSGQSYEQYF. CDR3 bases: TGTGCCAGCAGTTTATCGGGACAGTCCTACGAGCAGTACTTC.